These T cell receptor beta chains were read from a single sample in a study of cytotoxic CD8 clonotypes in ibrutinib-treated CLL. The repertoire was sequenced with immunoSEQ multiplex PCR; TCRdb's copy has only in-frame clones and lacks some. The sample lists 40,000 or so clones; about 70% were seen once. The sample consisted of PBMCs, taken at disease progression, from a patient treated with ibrutinib. The source is a human donor with chronic lymphocytic leukemia. CDR3s include the opening cysteine and the closing phenylalanine or tryptophan.

v_gene	j_gene	CDR3aa
TRBV19	TRBJ2-1	CASNQLGTAGNEQFF
TRBV6-4	TRBJ2-3	CASSDGDTDTQYF
TRBV5-1	TRBJ2-2	CASKVGGNTGELFF
TRBV2	TRBJ2-2	CASRRNRDYNTGELFF
TRBV14	TRBJ2-7	CASSQRTGPTYEQYF
TRBV14	TRBJ2-5	CASSSRDLHQTQYF
TRBV6-4	TRBJ2-1	CASGAGYYNEQFF
TRBV11-2	TRBJ2-5	CASSPFPWTTQETQYF
TRBV5-1	TRBJ2-7	CASSADRGPYEQYF
TRBV18	TRBJ1-4	CASSTKRTNEKLFF
TRBV7-9	TRBJ2-7	CASSSSGTSVSYEQYF
TRBV4-1	TRBJ1-4	CASSQLRGEKLFF
TRBV4-2	TRBJ1-3	CASSQASRGGLENTIYF
TRBV6-5	TRBJ2-1	CASSYPGHYNEQFF
TRBV7-9	TRBJ1-3	CASSPKFRVGGNTIYF
TRBV5-1	TRBJ1-6	CASSLAPGTESPLHF
TRBV10-1	TRBJ1-1	CASSEIRGLNTEAFF
TRBV15	TRBJ2-3	CATSRRLAGTDTQYF
TRBV30	TRBJ2-3	CAWSVPAGGPGDTQYF
TRBV4-1	TRBJ2-7	CASSQGSAGSYEQYF
TRBV9	TRBJ1-6	CASSVGTGVDSPLHF
TRBV6-1	TRBJ1-5	CATGTGKNQPQHF
TRBV4-1	TRBJ2-3	CASSHRLVPDTQYF
TRBV19	TRBJ1-1	CASTDARGRMNTEAFF
TRBV18	TRBJ2-2	CASSPPVTGELFF
TRBV5-1	TRBJ2-1	CASGPYWPSSYNEQFF
TRBV18	TRBJ2-3	CASSGRLAETSTDTQYF
TRBV9	TRBJ2-5	CASSVGITLGGQETQYF
TRBV9	TRBJ2-1	CASSVWGGGPNEQFF
TRBV28	TRBJ2-3	CASSPGLAGRQNTDTQYF
TRBV2	TRBJ1-5	CASSGPNSNQPQHF
TRBV18	TRBJ2-2	CASSPGTNTGELFF
TRBV10-3	TRBJ1-2	CAISESYQGGGYTF
TRBV19	TRBJ2-1	CASSMPSSYNEQFF
TRBV5-1	TRBJ1-6	CASSLTATTGNNSPLHF
TRBV5-1	TRBJ2-1	CASSYEVTSSYNEQFF
TRBV10-2	TRBJ1-2	CASTSDLGQYLYGYTF
TRBV6-1	TRBJ2-5	CASGWTSGSQETQYF
TRBV25-1	TRBJ2-1	CASLTGWNEQFF
TRBV27	TRBJ1-5	CASSFTNQPQHF
TRBV5-1	TRBJ2-2	CASSLTVNTGELFF
TRBV28	TRBJ1-5	CASSLNDGGPRPQHF
TRBV6-5	TRBJ2-7	CASSYSGRRSYEQYF
TRBV14	TRBJ2-2	CASSSPLTGGAAGELFF
TRBV5-1	TRBJ1-1	CASGRGKGQTNTEAFF
TRBV6-4	TRBJ2-7	CASSDDLAGEQYF
TRBV6-1	TRBJ1-2	CASSEMWGGDHYGYTF
TRBV28	TRBJ2-7	CASSLLSGRVYEQYF
TRBV27	TRBJ1-2	CASSFAQGALGYTF
TRBV21-1	TRBJ2-7	CASSNSSPARQAYF
TRBV30	TRBJ1-5	CAWSVSSNQPQHF
TRBV5-1	TRBJ2-7	CASRTGTGTYEQYF
TRBV7-6	TRBJ2-7	CASSGAGSEQYF